A single sample gave rise to the 17 T cell receptor beta chains below, sequenced in a study of blood T cell repertoires in COVID-19. TCRdb's table, derived via immunoSEQ multiplex PCR, lists solely in-frame clones and lacks some. The sample includes hundreds of thousands of clones, 65% to 85% seen only once; the top ten take around 25%. The specimen was peripheral blood. The receptors were sampled from a man aged 40-49 years with acute or convalescent COVID-19.

This chain joins TRBV6-5 and TRBJ1-5; 8 bases line up with TRBD1. This CDR3 contains 16 residues. The V and J ends lost 2 bases and 5 bases, in that order; junction bases with no gene match: 8. The germline V gene has CDR1 MNHEY and CDR2 SVGAGI. The CDR3 spells CASSYARPGGHQPQHF. CDR3 coding DNA: TGTGCCAGCAGTTACGCGAGGCCAGGGGGCCATCAGCCCCAGCATTTT.

This clone was recorded once. This rearrangement joins TRBV29-1 to TRBJ2-1, with 7 bases aligning to TRBD2. This CDR3 has 14 amino acids. Germline CDR1 reads SQVTM; CDR2 reads ANQGSEA. After removal of 2 bases from V and 1 base from J, the junction contained 2 bases not matched to a gene. The CDR3 bases are TGCAGCGTTGAAAGCGGGGCTTCCTACAATGAGCAGTTCTTC. It encodes CSVESGASYNEQFF.

This chain uses TRBV28 with TRBJ2-6; 8 nucleotides line up with TRBD1. J was trimmed by 0 bases and V by 8 bases; bases with no gene match: 9. From germline, CDR1 is MDHEN and CDR2 SYDVKM. CDR3 length: 17 residues. The CDR3 sequence is CASHRTGIISGANVLTF. Written as DNA, the CDR3 is TGTGCCAGCCATCGGACAGGGATTATCTCTGGGGCCAACGTCCTGACTTTC.

The chain uses TRBV7-9 and TRBJ1-2; D might be TRBD1 (6 bases). The germline CDR1 and CDR2 sequences are SEHNR and FQNEAQ (reference sequence). Trimming left V 2 bases short and J 4 bases short, with 14 bases between. This CDR3 contains 15 residues. The CDR3 protein is CASSLSLQGPYGYTF. Here the CDR3 DNA reads TGTGCCAGCAGCTTAAGTTTGCAGGGGCCCTATGGCTACACCTTC. Variable domain in full (rest from reference TRBV7-9 and TRBJ1-2): DTGVSQNPRHKITKRGQNVTFRCDPISEHNRLYWYRQTLGQGPEFLTYFQNEAQLEKSRLLSDRFSAERPKGSFSTLEIQRTEQGDSAMYLCASSLSLQGPYGYTFGSGTRLTVV.

The chain is built from TRBV24-1 and TRBJ1-2, with D unresolved. The V end lost 1 base, the J end lost 0 bases, and 5 bases lay between the germline ends. This CDR3 contains 14 residues. Germline assignment: CDR1 KGHDR and CDR2 SFDVKD. The CDR3 spells CATSDFTTNYGYTF. As DNA, the CDR3 is TGTGCCACCAGTGATTTTACAACTAACTATGGCTACACCTTC.

The chain couples TRBV6-6 to TRBJ2-1; 8 bases agree with TRBD1. Per the germline V gene, CDR1 is MNHNY and CDR2 is SVGAGI (reference sequence). The length of the CDR3 is 15 residues. Trimming cost V 2 bases and J 7 bases; bases outside gene matches: 7. The CDR3 sequence is CASSYGQGRSNEQFF. In nucleotides, the CDR3 is TGTGCCAGCAGTTACGGACAGGGAAGGTCTAATGAGCAGTTCTTC.

The V gene is TRBV5-4, the J gene TRBJ1-1, with D tentatively TRBD1 (5 bases). Germline V gene data show CDR1 as SGHNT and CDR2 as YYREEE (reference sequence). This CDR3 region has 15 residues. Trimming left V 0 bases short and J 10 bases short, with 19 bases between. The CDR3 is CASSLAGRAGTGAFF. The CDR3 bases are TGTGCCAGCAGCTTGGCGGGCAGGGCAGGCACGGGAGCTTTCTTT.

This chain uses TRBV5-4 with TRBJ1-2; D gene ambiguous. This CDR3 spans 15 amino acids. V was cut by 0 bases and J by 2 bases, with 11 bases left in between. Germline V CDR1 and CDR2: SGHNT, YYREEE (reference sequence). CDR3 DNA: TGTGCCAGCAGCTTGGAAGGCGGCCAGAACTATGGCTACACCTTC. It translates to CASSLEGGQNYGYTF.

This clone appeared once. DNA of the CDR3: TGTGCCACCCAGGACAGCCTCAATCAGCCCCAGCATTTT. The encoded protein is CATQDSLNQPQHF. This chain connects TRBV2 to TRBJ1-5, with D maybe TRBD1 (6 bases). V was shortened by 10 bases and J by 3 bases, with 13 bases between the two germline ends. Germline V gives CDR1 SNHLY, CDR2 FYNNEI. CDR3 length equals 13 residues.

This rearrangement joins TRBV6-2 or TRBV6-3 to TRBJ1-5; TRBD1 might be the D (5 bases). Germline V gives CDR1 MNHEY, CDR2 SVGEGT. This CDR3 contains 15 residues. V was shortened by 4 bases and J by 2 bases, with 12 bases between the two germline ends. CDR3 coding DNA: TGTGCCAGCAGTTGGGGCTCGCAGGGCAATCAGCCCCAGCATTTT. Translated: CASSWGSQGNQPQHF.

The chain recombines TRBV6-5 with TRBJ1-2, with a possible D match to TRBD1 (6 bases). The germline V gene encodes CDR1 MNHEY and CDR2 SVGAGI. The CDR3 contains 14 residues. V lost 6 bases, J lost 7 bases, and 18 bases lay in between. In nucleotides, the CDR3 is TGTGCCAGCAGCGCCACAACAGGGCCGGGTGGCTACACCTTC. This sequence encodes CASSATTGPGGYTF.

The chain links TRBV15 to TRBJ1-2, with D maybe TRBD1 (5 bases). The V gene lost 1 base and the J gene lost 6 bases, with 9 bases spanning the gap. The CDR3 sequence is 13 residues long. The germline V gene has CDR1 LNHNV and CDR2 YYDKDF (reference sequence). CDR3 DNA: TGTGCCACCAGCAGAGGCAGGGTCAATGGCTACACCTTC. Its translation is CATSRGRVNGYTF.

This clone was seen ten or more times. The V call is TRBV27, the J call TRBJ1-1; D remains ambiguous. V was shortened by 4 bases and J by 4 bases, with 13 bases between the two germline ends. The CDR3 is made up of 14 amino acids. Germline values: CDR1 MNHEY, CDR2 SMNVEV (reference sequence). This CDR3 reads CASSSRVRGTEAFF. CDR3 coding DNA: TGTGCCAGCAGTTCCCGGGTCCGCGGCACTGAAGCTTTCTTT.

This CDR3 is CASSPDRGFEETQYF. CDR3 coding DNA: TGTGCCAGCAGCCCTGACAGGGGCTTTGAGGAGACCCAGTACTTC. The rearrangement uses TRBV5-4 and TRBJ2-5; 8 nucleotides agree with TRBD1. Germline V gives CDR1 SGHNT, CDR2 YYREEE (reference sequence). The length of the CDR3 is 15 residues. The J segment lost 5 bases and the V segment lost 4 bases, leaving 10 bases of the junction unmatched.

This chain links TRBV19 with TRBJ2-7; 9 bases map to TRBD1. The CDR3 consists of 18 residues. Per the germline V gene, CDR1 is LNHDA and CDR2 is SQIVND (reference sequence). The J segment lost 6 bases and the V segment lost 8 bases, leaving 23 bases of the junction unmatched. The CDR3 spells CASGTLRWERTGVGEQYF. CDR3 sequence (DNA): TGTGCCAGTGGGACCCTGAGATGGGAGCGGACAGGGGTTGGCGAGCAGTACTTC.

The J gene is TRBJ1-2, the V gene TRBV7-9; D remains ambiguous. The V end lost 8 bases, the J end lost 2 bases, and 9 bases lay between the germline ends. Germline CDR1 is SEHNR and CDR2 is FQNEAQ (reference sequence). The CDR3 is 12 residues long. CDR3 nucleotides: TGTGCCAGCTCCGGGGAGAACTATGGCTACACCTTC. It specifies CASSGENYGYTF.

The chain combines TRBV20-1 with TRBJ2-1, with TRBD1 matching 8 bases. The V gene end was trimmed by 3 bases and the J gene end by 5 bases; junction bases not matched to a gene: 9. The CDR3 sequence is 15 residues long. CDR1 is DFQATT and CDR2 is SNEGSKA in the germline V gene (reference sequence). DNA of the CDR3: TGCAGTGCTAGTCCCTCGACAGGGGTGAACAATGAGCAGTTCTTC. Encoded protein: CSASPSTGVNNEQFF.